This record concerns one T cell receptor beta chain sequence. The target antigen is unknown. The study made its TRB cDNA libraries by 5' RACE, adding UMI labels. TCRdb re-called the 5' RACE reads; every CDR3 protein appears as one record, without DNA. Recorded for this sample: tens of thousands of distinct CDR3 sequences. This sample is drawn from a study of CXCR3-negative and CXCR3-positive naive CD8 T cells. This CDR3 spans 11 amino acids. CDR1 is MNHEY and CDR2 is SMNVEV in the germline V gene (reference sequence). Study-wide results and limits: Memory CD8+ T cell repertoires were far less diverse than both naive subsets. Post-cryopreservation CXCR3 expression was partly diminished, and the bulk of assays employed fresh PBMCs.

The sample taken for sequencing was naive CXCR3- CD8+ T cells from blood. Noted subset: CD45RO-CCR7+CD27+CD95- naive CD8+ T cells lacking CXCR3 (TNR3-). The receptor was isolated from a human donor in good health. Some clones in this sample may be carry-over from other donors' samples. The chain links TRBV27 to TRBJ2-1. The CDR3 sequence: CASSLSGEQFF.